The 2 T cell receptor beta chains below come from one sample, sequenced in a study of blood T cell repertoires in COVID-19. Assay: immunoSEQ multiplex PCR; the TCRdb copy retains only in-frame clones and omits some. The table has 200,000 or so clones, around four fifths seen once. The specimen sequenced was peripheral blood. The receptors originated from an older woman who had recovered from COVID-19.

The rearrangement uses TRBV29-1 and TRBJ2-2; tentative D call: TRBD2 (5 bases). Trimming removed 5 bases from V and 2 bases from J, with 15 bases in between. Germline CDR1 and CDR2: SQVTM and ANQGSEA. CDR3 length: 15 residues. CDR3 nucleotide sequence: TGCAGCGTTAGAAGCGGCAGGCTTAACACCGGGGAGCTGTTTTTT. This sequence encodes CSVRSGRLNTGELFF.

The chain links TRBV3-1 (or the pseudogene TRBV3-2) to TRBJ1-6; tentative D call: TRBD1 (5 bases). This CDR3 has 14 amino acids. V lost 4 bases, J lost 9 bases, and 13 bases lay in between. The germline CDR1 and CDR2 sequences are LGHDT and YNNKEL (reference sequence). CDR3 coding DNA: TGTGCCAGCAGCCCCCCAGGGTTCACTTCACCCCTCCACTTT. Its translation is CASSPPGFTSPLHF.